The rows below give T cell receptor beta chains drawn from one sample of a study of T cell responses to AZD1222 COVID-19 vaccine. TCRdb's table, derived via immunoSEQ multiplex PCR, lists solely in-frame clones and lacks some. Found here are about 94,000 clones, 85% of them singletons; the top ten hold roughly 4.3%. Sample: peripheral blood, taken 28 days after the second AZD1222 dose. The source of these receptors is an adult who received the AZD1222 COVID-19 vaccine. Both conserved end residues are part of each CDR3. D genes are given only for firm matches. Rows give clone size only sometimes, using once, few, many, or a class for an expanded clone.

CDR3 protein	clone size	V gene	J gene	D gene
CASSYFSGGEYETQYF	NA	TRBV6-5	TRBJ2-5	NA
CASSLEGAVDTQYF	NA	TRBV7-9	TRBJ2-3	TRBD1
CATSDSGTNSNQPQHF	NA	TRBV24-1	TRBJ1-5	NA
CASSDPGQGETQYF	many	TRBV5-1	TRBJ2-5	TRBD1
CTSSQNQQGDSPLHF	NA	TRBV1	TRBJ1-6	NA
CASSSVGRSLYEQYF	once	TRBV19	TRBJ2-7	NA
CASSALLARVEQYF	NA	TRBV2	TRBJ2-7	NA
CASSPQTNSRPNEKLFF	NA	TRBV19	TRBJ1-4	NA
CASSRKRHYNEQFF	once	TRBV28	TRBJ2-1	NA
CASSPLQGIVEQYF	NA	TRBV18	TRBJ2-7	NA
CASSLAGPQGYGYTF	NA	TRBV5-4	TRBJ1-2	NA
CASSRGKSSGDYNEQFF	NA	TRBV10-1	TRBJ2-1	TRBD2
CASSFRLAEGGYEQYF	few	TRBV7-2	TRBJ2-7	TRBD2
CASTLGRVNTEAFF	NA	TRBV19	TRBJ1-1	NA
CASRIAGAANTEAFF	once	TRBV19	TRBJ1-1	NA
CASSQAYLTPGTSGPKNIQYF	NA	TRBV3-1/TRBV3-2	TRBJ2-4	TRBD2
CASAPGEEGFF	NA	TRBV7-9	TRBJ2-1	NA
CASSLDVTSYNEQFF	NA	TRBV7-2	TRBJ2-1	NA
CSVTSGDYNEQFF	NA	TRBV29-1	TRBJ2-1	TRBD2
CASSEGTELPQHF	few	TRBV2	TRBJ1-5	NA
CATKPTGLNTGELFF	NA	TRBV19	TRBJ2-2	NA
CASSQWGSPLHF	NA	TRBV14	TRBJ1-6	NA
CAATGTGTYEQYF	NA	TRBV10-3	TRBJ2-7	TRBD1
CAILTGGRNQPQHF	NA	TRBV28	TRBJ1-5	TRBD1
CASSQDLGTSGPTDTQYF	NA	TRBV4-2	TRBJ2-3	TRBD2
CASSLRLAGTQDTQYF	NA	TRBV7-3	TRBJ2-3	TRBD2
CASSQKWSSYNSPLHF	NA	TRBV3-1/TRBV3-2	TRBJ1-6	NA
CASTIDANTGELFF	NA	TRBV3-1/TRBV3-2	TRBJ2-2	NA
CASSREATGELFF	NA	TRBV18	TRBJ2-2	NA
CASSQEPSGGSYNEQFF	NA	TRBV4-1	TRBJ2-1	TRBD2
CASSKTSYTQYF	NA	TRBV7-8	TRBJ2-3	TRBD2
CASSLRSDTQYF	few	TRBV7-9	TRBJ2-3	NA
CASRGSYNSPLHF	NA	TRBV3-1/TRBV3-2	TRBJ1-6	NA
CASSVDSSTDTQYF	NA	TRBV7-3	TRBJ2-3	NA
CASSFVGTGTDTQYF	NA	TRBV28	TRBJ2-3	TRBD1
CASSEWGRMNTEAFF	NA	TRBV6-1	TRBJ1-1	NA
CATSRGVGNQPQHF	NA	TRBV15	TRBJ1-5	NA
CASSSTGQETQYF	NA	TRBV5-5	TRBJ2-5	TRBD1
CASRDPLGSGDRRNEQFF	NA	TRBV28	TRBJ2-1	NA
CASSRTGTGKTGELFF	NA	TRBV14	TRBJ2-2	TRBD1
CATHEDTEAFF	NA	TRBV19	TRBJ1-1	NA
CASSPLGQGIGNTIYF	NA	TRBV27	TRBJ1-3	TRBD1
CASSPSPSYEQYF	NA	TRBV7-8	TRBJ2-7	NA
CASSYGPYEQYF	NA	TRBV28	TRBJ2-7	NA
CAWSVIGLNLRNEQFF	NA	TRBV30	TRBJ2-1	NA
CASRDRGNTGELFF	NA	TRBV6-5	TRBJ2-2	NA
CASSLTSPQGDIQYF	NA	TRBV7-9	TRBJ2-4	TRBD1
CASSPDGTLYGYTF	NA	TRBV14	TRBJ1-2	NA
CASSLEVGQPDTF	few	TRBV11-2	TRBJ1-2	NA
CASSVGGLNTGELFF	NA	TRBV9	TRBJ2-2	NA
CASSALLGGEGIQYF	NA	TRBV2	TRBJ2-4	NA
CSVEPEVEGLAYEQYF	few	TRBV29-1	TRBJ2-7	NA
CASTPGGGSTYNEQFF	once	TRBV2	TRBJ2-1	NA
CTSSPGGGEMTDTQYF	NA	TRBV1	TRBJ2-3	NA